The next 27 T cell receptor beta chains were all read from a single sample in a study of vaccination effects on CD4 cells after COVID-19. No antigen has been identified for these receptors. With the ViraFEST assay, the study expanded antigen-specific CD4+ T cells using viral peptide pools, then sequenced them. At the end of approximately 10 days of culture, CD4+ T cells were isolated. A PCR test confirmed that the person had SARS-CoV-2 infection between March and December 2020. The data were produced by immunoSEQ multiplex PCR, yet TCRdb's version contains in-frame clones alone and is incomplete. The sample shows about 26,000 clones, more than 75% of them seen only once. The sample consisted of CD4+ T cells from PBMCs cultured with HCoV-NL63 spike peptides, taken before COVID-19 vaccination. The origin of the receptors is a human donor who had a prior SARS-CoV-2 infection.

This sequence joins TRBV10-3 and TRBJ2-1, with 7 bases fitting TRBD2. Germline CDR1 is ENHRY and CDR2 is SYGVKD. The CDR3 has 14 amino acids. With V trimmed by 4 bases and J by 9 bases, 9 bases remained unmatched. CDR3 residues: CAISGLAGEGEQFF. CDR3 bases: TGTGCCATCAGTGGGCTAGCCGGGGAGGGTGAGCAGTTCTTC.

CDR3: CASSLAGYEKLFF. The CDR3, as DNA: TGTGCCAGCAGCTTAGCGGGATACGAAAAACTGTTTTTT. The V and J genes are TRBV7-9 and TRBJ1-4; D ambiguous. The CDR3 sequence is 13 residues long. V shed 0 bases and J shed 8 bases, with 7 bases lying between them. Germline values: CDR1 SEHNR, CDR2 FQNEAQ (reference sequence).

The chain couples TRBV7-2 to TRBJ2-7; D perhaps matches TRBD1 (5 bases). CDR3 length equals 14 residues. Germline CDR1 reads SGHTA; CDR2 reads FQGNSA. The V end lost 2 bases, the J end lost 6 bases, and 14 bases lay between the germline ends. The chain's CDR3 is CASSLRVRVREQYF. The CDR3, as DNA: TGTGCCAGCAGCTTAAGGGTCAGGGTACGCGAGCAGTACTTC.

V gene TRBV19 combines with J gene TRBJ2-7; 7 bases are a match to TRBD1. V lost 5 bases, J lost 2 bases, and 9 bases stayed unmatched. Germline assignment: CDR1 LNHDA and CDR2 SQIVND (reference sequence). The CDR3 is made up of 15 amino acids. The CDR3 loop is CASSRRQGDTYEQYF. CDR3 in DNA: TGTGCCAGTAGTCGTCGACAGGGTGATACCTACGAGCAGTACTTC.

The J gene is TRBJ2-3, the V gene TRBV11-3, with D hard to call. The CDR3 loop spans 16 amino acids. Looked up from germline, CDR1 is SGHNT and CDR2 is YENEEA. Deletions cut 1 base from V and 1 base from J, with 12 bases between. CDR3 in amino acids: CASSLGAITGTDTQYF. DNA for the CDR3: TGTGCCAGCAGCTTAGGGGCAATCACGGGCACAGATACGCAGTATTTT.

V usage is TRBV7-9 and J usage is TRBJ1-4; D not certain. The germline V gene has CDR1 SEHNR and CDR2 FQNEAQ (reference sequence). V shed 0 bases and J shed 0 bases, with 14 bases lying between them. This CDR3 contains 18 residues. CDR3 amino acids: CASSLARGPSTTNEKLFF. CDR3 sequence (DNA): TGTGCCAGCAGCTTAGCGCGTGGCCCATCGACAACTAATGAAAAACTGTTTTTT.

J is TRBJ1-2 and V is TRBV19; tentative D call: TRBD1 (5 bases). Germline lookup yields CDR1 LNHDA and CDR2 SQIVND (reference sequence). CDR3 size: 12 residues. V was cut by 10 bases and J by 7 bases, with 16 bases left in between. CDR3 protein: CATHPQGGGYTF. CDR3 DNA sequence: TGTGCCACCCACCCCCAGGGAGGTGGCTACACCTTC.

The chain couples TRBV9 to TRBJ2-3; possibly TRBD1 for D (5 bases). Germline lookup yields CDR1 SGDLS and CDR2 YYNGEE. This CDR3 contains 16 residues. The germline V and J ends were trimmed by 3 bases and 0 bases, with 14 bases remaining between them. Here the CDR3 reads CASSGRQITSTDTQYF. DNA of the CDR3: TGTGCCAGCAGCGGACGACAGATAACTAGCACAGATACGCAGTATTTT.

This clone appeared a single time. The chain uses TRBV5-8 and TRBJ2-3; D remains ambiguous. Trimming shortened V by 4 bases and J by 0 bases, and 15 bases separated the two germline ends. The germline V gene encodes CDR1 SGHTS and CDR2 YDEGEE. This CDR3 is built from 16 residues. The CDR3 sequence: CASSLGVAGSTDTQYF. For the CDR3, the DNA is TGTGCCAGCAGCCTTGGCGTTGCAGGTAGCACAGATACGCAGTATTTT.

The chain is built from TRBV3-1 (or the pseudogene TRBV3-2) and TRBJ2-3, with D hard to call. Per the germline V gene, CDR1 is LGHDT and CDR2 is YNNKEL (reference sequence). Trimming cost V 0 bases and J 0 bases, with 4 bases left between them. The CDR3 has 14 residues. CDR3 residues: CASSQEPSTDTQYF. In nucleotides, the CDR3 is TGTGCCAGCAGCCAAGAGCCCAGCACAGATACGCAGTATTTT.

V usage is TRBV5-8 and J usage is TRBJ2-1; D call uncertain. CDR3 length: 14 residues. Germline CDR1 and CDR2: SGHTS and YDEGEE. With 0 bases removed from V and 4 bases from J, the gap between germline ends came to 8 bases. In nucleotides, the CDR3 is TGTGCCAGCAGCTTGGGCTCTGGGTACAATGAGCAGTTCTTC. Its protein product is CASSLGSGYNEQFF.

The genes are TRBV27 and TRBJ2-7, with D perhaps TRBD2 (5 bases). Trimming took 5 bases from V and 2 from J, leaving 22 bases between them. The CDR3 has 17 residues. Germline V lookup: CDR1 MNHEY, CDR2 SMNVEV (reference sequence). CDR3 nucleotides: TGTGCCAGCAGTCCTATAATGGGTGTCTCCGGGGCCTACGAGCAGTACTTC. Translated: CASSPIMGVSGAYEQYF.

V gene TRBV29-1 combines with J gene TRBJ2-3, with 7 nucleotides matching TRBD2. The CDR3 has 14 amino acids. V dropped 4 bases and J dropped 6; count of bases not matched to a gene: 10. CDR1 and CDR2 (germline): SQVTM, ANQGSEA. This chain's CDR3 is CSVGSSGLSDTQYF. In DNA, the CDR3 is TGCAGCGTTGGGTCTAGCGGCCTATCGGATACGCAGTATTTT.

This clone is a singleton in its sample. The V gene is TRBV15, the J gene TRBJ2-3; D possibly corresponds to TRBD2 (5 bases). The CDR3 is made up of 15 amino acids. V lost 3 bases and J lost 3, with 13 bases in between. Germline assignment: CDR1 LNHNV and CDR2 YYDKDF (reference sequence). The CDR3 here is CATSRSYGETDTQYF. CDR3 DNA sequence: TGTGCCACCAGCAGGTCTTACGGGGAAACAGATACGCAGTATTTT. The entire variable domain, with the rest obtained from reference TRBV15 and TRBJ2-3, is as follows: DAMVIQNPRYQVTQFGKPVTLSCSQTLNHNVMYWYQQKSSQAPKLLFHYYDKDFNNEADTPDNFQSRRPNTSFCFLDIRSPGLGDTAMYLCATSRSYGETDTQYFGPGTRLTVL.

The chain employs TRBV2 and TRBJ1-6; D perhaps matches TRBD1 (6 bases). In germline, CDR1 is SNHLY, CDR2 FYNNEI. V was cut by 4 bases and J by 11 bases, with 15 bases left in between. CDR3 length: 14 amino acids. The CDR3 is CASSATQGYTPLHF. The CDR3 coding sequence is TGTGCCAGCAGTGCCACACAGGGTTATACACCCCTCCACTTT.

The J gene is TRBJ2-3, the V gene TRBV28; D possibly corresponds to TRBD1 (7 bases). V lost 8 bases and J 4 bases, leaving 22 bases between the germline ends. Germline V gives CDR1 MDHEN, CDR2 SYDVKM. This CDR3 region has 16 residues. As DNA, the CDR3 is TGTGCCAGCCCCCCGTCCCGGGTCAGGGGGGCAGATACGCAGTATTTT. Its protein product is CASPPSRVRGADTQYF. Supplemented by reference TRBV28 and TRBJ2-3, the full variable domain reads DVKVTQSSRYLVKRTGEKVFLECVQDMDHENMFWYRQDPGLGLRLIYFSYDVKMKEKGDIPEGYSVSREKKERFSLILESASTNQTSMYLCASPPSRVRGADTQYFGPGTRLTVL.

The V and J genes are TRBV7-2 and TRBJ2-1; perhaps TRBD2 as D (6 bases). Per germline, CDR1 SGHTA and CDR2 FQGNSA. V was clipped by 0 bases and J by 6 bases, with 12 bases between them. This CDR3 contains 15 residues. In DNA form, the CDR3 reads TGTGCCAGCAGCTTAGCAACTGGGACTTCCAATGAGCAGTTCTTC. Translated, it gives CASSLATGTSNEQFF.

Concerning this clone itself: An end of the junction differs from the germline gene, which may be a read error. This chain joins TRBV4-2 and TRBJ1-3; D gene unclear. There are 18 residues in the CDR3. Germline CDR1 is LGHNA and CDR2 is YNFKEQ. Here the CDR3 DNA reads TGTGCCAGCAGCCAAGAGTTCGTGGCTGCCGACGCTGGGAACACCATATATTTT. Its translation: CASSQEFVAADAGNTIYF.

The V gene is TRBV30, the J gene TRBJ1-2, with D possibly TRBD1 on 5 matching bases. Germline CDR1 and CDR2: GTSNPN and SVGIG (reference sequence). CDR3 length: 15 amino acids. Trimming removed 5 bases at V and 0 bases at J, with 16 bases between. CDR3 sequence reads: CAWEGTARANYGYTF. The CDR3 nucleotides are TGTGCCTGGGAAGGGACGGCCAGAGCTAACTATGGCTACACCTTC.

The CDR3 loop reads CASTPTITSDTQYF. Here the CDR3 DNA reads TGTGCCAGCACCCCCACCATAACTTCAGATACGCAGTATTTT. The rearrangement joins TRBV27 to TRBJ2-3; D not certain. The CDR3 covers 14 residues. Per germline, CDR1 MNHEY and CDR2 SMNVEV (reference sequence). V was clipped by 7 bases and J by 4 bases, with 15 bases between them.

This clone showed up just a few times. CDR3 DNA sequence: TGTGCCAGCAGAATTAGCGGGAGTTCCGGGGAGCTGTTTTTT. Protein sequence: CASRISGSSGELFF. The chain combines TRBV2 with TRBJ2-2, with 9 bases lining up with TRBD2. J lost 6 bases, V lost 6 bases, and 5 bases had no gene match. Germline V gene data show CDR1 as SNHLY and CDR2 as FYNNEI. This CDR3 is 14 amino acids long.

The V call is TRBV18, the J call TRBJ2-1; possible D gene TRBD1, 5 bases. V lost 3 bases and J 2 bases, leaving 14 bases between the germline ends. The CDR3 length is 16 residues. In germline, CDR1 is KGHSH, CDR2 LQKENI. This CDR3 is CASSPSQGSPYNEQFF. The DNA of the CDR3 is TGTGCCAGCTCACCGAGTCAGGGTTCCCCCTACAATGAGCAGTTCTTC.

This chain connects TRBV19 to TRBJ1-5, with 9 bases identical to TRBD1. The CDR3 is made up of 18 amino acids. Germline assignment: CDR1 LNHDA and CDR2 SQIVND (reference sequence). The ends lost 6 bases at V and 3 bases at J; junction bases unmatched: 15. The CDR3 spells CASSPQKPGQGHNQPQHF. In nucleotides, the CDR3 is TGTGCCAGTAGCCCACAAAAACCGGGACAGGGTCACAATCAGCCCCAGCATTTT.

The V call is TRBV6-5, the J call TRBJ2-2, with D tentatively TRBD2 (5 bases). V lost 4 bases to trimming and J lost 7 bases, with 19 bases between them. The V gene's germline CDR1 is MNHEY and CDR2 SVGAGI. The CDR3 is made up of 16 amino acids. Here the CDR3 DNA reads TGTGCCAGCAGTTCCGAACCGACTAAGACGGGCGGGGAGCTGTTTTTT. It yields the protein CASSSEPTKTGGELFF.

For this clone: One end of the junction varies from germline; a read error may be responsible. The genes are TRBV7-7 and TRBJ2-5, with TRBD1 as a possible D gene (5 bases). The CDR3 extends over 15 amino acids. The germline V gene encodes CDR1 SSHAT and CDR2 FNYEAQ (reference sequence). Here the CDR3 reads CASSAGPQGQETQYF. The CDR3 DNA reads TGTGCTAGCAGCGCCGGGCCCCAGGGACAAGAGACCCAGTACTTC.

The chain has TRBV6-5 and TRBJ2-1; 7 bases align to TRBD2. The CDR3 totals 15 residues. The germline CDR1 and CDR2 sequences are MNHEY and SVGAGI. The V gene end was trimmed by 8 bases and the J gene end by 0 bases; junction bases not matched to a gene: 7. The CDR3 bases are TGTGCCAGCTCCAAGCGGGGCAGCTCCTACAATGAGCAGTTCTTC. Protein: CASSKRGSSYNEQFF.

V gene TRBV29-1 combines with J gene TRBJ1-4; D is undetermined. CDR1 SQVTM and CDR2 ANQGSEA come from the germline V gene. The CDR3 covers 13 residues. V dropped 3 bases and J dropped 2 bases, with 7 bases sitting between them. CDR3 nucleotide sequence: TGCAGCGTTGAGGGGAACACTAATGAAAAACTGTTTTTT. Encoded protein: CSVEGNTNEKLFF. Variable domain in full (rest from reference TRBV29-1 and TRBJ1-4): SAVISQKPSRDICQRGTSLTIQCQVDSQVTMMFWYRQQPGQSLTLIATANQGSEATYESGFVIDKFPISRPNLTFSTLTVSNMSPEDSSIYLCSVEGNTNEKLFFGSGTQLSVL.